These 9 T cell receptor beta chains share one sample of origin, sequenced in a study of T cell responses to AZD1222 COVID-19 vaccine. The protocol was immunoSEQ multiplex PCR, while the TCRdb copy is restricted to in-frame clones and leaves out a portion. The sample shows 90,000 to 120,000 clones, approximately 90% of them seen only once. Sequencing was performed on peripheral blood, taken on day 0 of AZD1222 vaccination. These receptors were taken from an adult in good health.

This chain uses TRBV6-1 with TRBJ1-5, with D possibly being TRBD1 (5 bases). V was cut by 1 base and J by 0 bases, with 10 bases left in between. The CDR3 is 16 amino acids. CDR1 is MNHNS and CDR2 is SASEGT in the germline V gene. The CDR3 sequence: CASSEGQGSSNQPQHF. CDR3 nucleotides: TGTGCCAGCAGTGAAGGGCAGGGCTCTAGCAATCAGCCCCAGCATTTT.

The chain couples TRBV19 to TRBJ1-5, with D uncertain. Germline V gene sequence: CDR1 LNHDA, CDR2 SQIVND (reference sequence). CDR3 length equals 13 residues. Deletions cut 7 bases from V and 2 bases from J, with 9 bases between. The CDR3 region is CASKRHGNQPQHF. CDR3 nucleotide sequence: TGTGCCAGTAAACGACACGGCAATCAGCCCCAGCATTTT.

In this sample, this clone turned up once. The gene calls are TRBV25-1 and TRBJ1-1; D is uncertain. Germline CDR1 MGHDK, CDR2 SYGVNS. The CDR3 has 13 residues. V gave up 6 bases and J gave up 1 base, with 9 bases separating them. The CDR3 coding sequence is TGTGCCAGCAGCCTCAACGGGAACACTGAAGCTTTCTTT. It is translated as CASSLNGNTEAFF.

V and J are TRBV4-3 and TRBJ1-4; TRBD1 aligns across 8 bases. CDR1 and CDR2 from the germline V gene are LGHNA and YSLEER. This CDR3 spans 17 amino acids. V dropped 4 bases and J dropped 8; count of bases not matched to a gene: 15. CDR3: CASSLEVWTGRGEKLFF. The CDR3 DNA follows: TGCGCCAGCAGCCTAGAAGTCTGGACAGGGAGAGGAGAAAAACTGTTTTTT.

CDR3 sequence: CASSSAGDRVSYEQYF. The CDR3 DNA reads TGTGCCAGCAGCTCAGCCGGGGACAGGGTCTCCTACGAGCAGTACTTC. This chain connects TRBV11-2 to TRBJ2-7; TRBD1 agrees at 9 bases. The CDR3 spans 16 residues. Trimming took 4 bases from V and 0 from J; bases not matched to a gene: 7. Germline CDR1 reads SGHAT; CDR2 reads FQNNGV. The full variable domain, completed using reference TRBV11-2 and TRBJ2-7, is EAGVAQSPRYKIIEKRQSVAFWCNPISGHATLYWYQQILGQGPKLLIQFQNNGVVDDSQLPKDRFSAERLKGVDSTLKIQPAKLEDSAVYLCASSSAGDRVSYEQYFGPGTRLTVT.

The V call is TRBV6-1, the J call TRBJ1-2; no clear D gene. This CDR3 contains 14 residues. V was clipped by 3 bases and J by 2 bases, with 10 bases between them. CDR1 MNHNS and CDR2 SASEGT come from the germline V gene. CDR3 sequence (DNA): TGTGCCAGCAGTGAGCAACACCTAAACTATGGCTACACCTTC. Protein sequence: CASSEQHLNYGYTF.

The V call is TRBV5-1, the J call TRBJ2-3; possibly TRBD2 for D (7 bases). This CDR3 region has 16 residues. The V and J ends lost 4 bases and 3 bases respectively, with 18 bases between them. Germline CDR1 and CDR2: SGHRS and YFSETQ. The CDR3 DNA reads as TGCGCCAGCAGCATCAACCGGGGGGCCAGAACAGATACGCAGTATTTT. Translated: CASSINRGARTDTQYF.

This chain joins TRBV15 and TRBJ1-4; D gene unclear. The CDR3 runs to 16 residues. Germline V CDR1 and CDR2: LNHNV, YYDKDF (reference sequence). V was clipped by 1 base and J by 3 bases, with 12 bases between them. This CDR3 reads CATSRAGPGANEKLFF. The CDR3 coding sequence is TGTGCCACCAGCAGAGCTGGGCCGGGTGCTAATGAAAAACTGTTTTTT.

The chain couples TRBV5-4 to TRBJ1-6; tentatively, D is TRBD1 (5 bases). V dropped 3 bases and J dropped 17 bases, with 21 bases sitting between them. CDR1 and CDR2 from the germline V gene are SGHNT and YYREEE (reference sequence). This CDR3 is 14 amino acids long. DNA for the CDR3: TGTGCCAGCAGCTCCCCGGGACGCAAATCGGGGATCCACTTT. Encoded protein: CASSSPGRKSGIHF.